Shown below are 7 T cell receptor beta chains from a single sample sequenced in a study of shared clonotypes between healthy human individuals. Measured with immunoSEQ multiplex PCR; TCRdb has only the in-frame clones, and not every one. The sample gives about 2.2 million clones, about 94% of which show up once; roughly 1.7% is in the top ten. CD45RO-negative cells were positively selected for CCR7, leaving out terminally differentiated effector memory CD45RA+ cells. Sequenced input: naive CD8+ T cells from PBMCs. Receptors were obtained from a man between 18 and 35 years old in good health. Some clones in this sample may be carry-over from other donors' samples.

This chain uses TRBV4-1 with TRBJ2-2, with 8 bases identical to TRBD2. Losses at the gene ends were 0 bases for V and 1 base for J; bases not matched to a gene: 13. The CDR3 totals 20 residues. Germline-derived CDR1 and CDR2 are MGHRA and YSYEKL. The CDR3 sequence: CASSQDRLGVTSENTGELFF. CDR3 sequence (DNA): TGCGCCAGCAGCCAAGATCGTTTGGGTGTGACTAGCGAGAACACCGGGGAGCTGTTTTTT.

The chain couples TRBV28 to TRBJ2-7; no reliable D call. CDR1 MDHEN and CDR2 SYDVKM come from the germline V gene. V lost 2 bases and J lost 4, with 12 bases in between. The CDR3 has 14 amino acids. The CDR3 DNA reads TGTGCCAGCAGTTTAGGTCTTAGTGGATACGAGCAGTACTTC. Translation: CASSLGLSGYEQYF. The full variable domain, with the rest looked up from reference TRBV28 and TRBJ2-7, is DVKVTQSSRYLVKRTGEKVFLECVQDMDHENMFWYRQDPGLGLRLIYFSYDVKMKEKGDIPEGYSVSREKKERFSLILESASTNQTSMYLCASSLGLSGYEQYFGPGTRLTVT.

This clone is a singleton in its sample. The sample has other DNA sequences that encode this CDR3 too. This chain joins TRBV19 and TRBJ1-5; 7 positions match TRBD1. After removal of 1 base from V and 6 bases from J, the junction contained 6 bases not matched to a gene. The CDR3 has 15 amino acids. Germline CDR1 reads LNHDA; CDR2 reads SQIVND (reference sequence). The chain's CDR3 is CASSIGRGRVQPQHF. CDR3 nucleotides: TGTGCCAGTAGTATAGGAAGGGGGCGCGTTCAGCCCCAGCATTTT.

This clone is a singleton in its sample. The chain has TRBV7-8 and TRBJ2-7; no reliable D call. V lost 6 bases, J lost 6 bases, and 12 bases lay in between. The CDR3 is made up of 12 amino acids. The germline gives CDR1 SGHVS, CDR2 FQNEAQ. In nucleotides, the CDR3 is TGTGCCAGCAGTTCGAGCCGGCGCGAGCAGTACTTC. Translation: CASSSSRREQYF. The full variable domain, with the rest looked up from reference TRBV7-8 and TRBJ2-7, is GAGVSQSPRYKVAKRGQDVALRCDPISGHVSLFWYQQALGQGPEFLTYFQNEAQLDKSGLPSDRFFAERPEGSVSTLKIQRTQQEDSAVYLCASSSSRREQYFGPGTRLTVT.

This chain links TRBV5-6 with TRBJ1-1, with TRBD1 identical over 8 bases. After removal of 4 bases from V and 4 bases from J, the junction contained 6 bases not matched to a gene. Germline CDR1 and CDR2: SGHDT and YYEEEE. This CDR3 is 14 amino acids long. The CDR3 region has the DNA TGTGCCAGCAGCATTGCAGGGGGCAGCACTGAAGCTTTCTTT. It is translated as CASSIAGGSTEAFF.

The rearrangement links TRBV9 to TRBJ2-5; tentatively, D is TRBD2 (6 bases). The V gene lost 3 bases and the J gene lost 2 bases, with 17 bases spanning the gap. Per the germline V gene, CDR1 is SGDLS and CDR2 is YYNGEE. The CDR3 has 16 residues. The CDR3 nucleotides are TGTGCCAGCAGCGCCCTCGGGACTTCAGTACAAGAGACCCAGTACTTC. Protein: CASSALGTSVQETQYF. Full variable domain (remainder filled in from reference TRBV9 and TRBJ2-5): DSGVTQTPKHLITATGQRVTLRCSPRSGDLSVYWYQQSLDQGLQFLIQYYNGEERAKGNILERFSAQQFPDLHSELNLSSLELGDSALYFCASSALGTSVQETQYFGPGTRLLVL.

The rearrangement joins TRBV7-9 to TRBJ1-3, with D possibly TRBD1 on 5 matching bases. The CDR3 loop spans 16 amino acids. Trimming took off 3 bases at V and 6 bases at J, with 18 bases between the two ends. Germline CDR1 and CDR2: SEHNR and FQNEAQ (reference sequence). CDR3 sequence: CASSFVSREGKNTIYF. In DNA, the CDR3 is TGTGCCAGCAGCTTTGTTTCGAGGGAGGGGAAAAACACCATATATTTT.